A single sample is the source of the 6 T cell receptor beta chains below, sequenced in a study of T cells after yellow fever vaccination. TCRdb re-called the 5' RACE reads through MiXCR, storing one row per CDR3 protein. The repertoire holds about 350,000 distinct CDR3 sequences, with around 13% as singletons. The sequenced sample was CD4+ T cells sorted from PBMCs, obtained 15 days after the yellow fever booster vaccination. The origin of the receptors is a man younger than 30 who received the YFV17D yellow fever vaccine.

This clonotype was detected a few times. The DNA for the CDR3 is TGTGCCAGCTCCCAACGTGTGAACACCGGGGAGCTGTTTTTT. The encoded protein is CASSQRVNTGELFF. The rearrangement uses TRBV27 and TRBJ2-2, with D unresolved. CDR3 length equals 14 residues. V dropped 8 bases and J dropped 1 base, with 11 bases sitting between them. Germline assignment: CDR1 MNHEY and CDR2 SMNVEV (reference sequence).

CDR3 in DNA: TGTGCCAGCAGCCCCCAGTTGGGGGCAAACATTCAGTACTTC. It yields the protein CASSPQLGANIQYF. The V call is TRBV28, the J call TRBJ2-4; the D gene is possibly TRBD1 (6 bases). The CDR3 runs 14 residues. V lost 6 bases and J 6 bases, leaving 15 bases between the germline ends. The germline gives CDR1 MDHEN, CDR2 SYDVKM. Based on the CDR3 plus reference TRBV28 and TRBJ2-4, the full variable domain is DVKVTQSSRYLVKRTGEKVFLECVQDMDHENMFWYRQDPGLGLRLIYFSYDVKMKEKGDIPEGYSVSREKKERFSLILESASTNQTSMYLCASSPQLGANIQYFGAGTRLSVL.

The J gene is TRBJ1-2, the V gene TRBV6-5; D gene unclear. The V end lost 1 base, the J end lost 8 bases, and 17 bases lay between the germline ends. The CDR3 runs 15 residues. Germline CDR1 is MNHEY and CDR2 is SVGAGI. This chain's CDR3 is CASSYLGTVGWGYTF. CDR3 DNA sequence: TGTGCCAGCAGTTACTTAGGCACAGTTGGTTGGGGCTACACCTTC.

The CDR3 loop reads CASSQSSSRSFTGELFF. CDR3 sequence (DNA): TGCGCCAGCAGTCAATCCTCCTCGCGCAGCTTCACCGGGGAGCTGTTTTTT. V and J are TRBV23-1 and TRBJ2-2; no clear D gene. TRBV23-1 is placed among ORFs of uncertain function. The CDR3 totals 17 residues. With 0 bases removed from V and 4 bases from J, the gap between germline ends came to 15 bases.

A word on this clonotype: Its ends do not fully match the called genes, so a read error is possible. The rearrangement links TRBV4-2 to TRBJ2-1; TRBD2 might be the D (6 bases). Germline loops: CDR1 LGHNA, CDR2 YNFKEQ. The CDR3 has 12 amino acids. The CDR3 here is CASSPETRSLNF. The CDR3 coding sequence is TGTGCCAGCAGCCCCGAGACTAGGAGCCTCAACTTC.

The CDR3 DNA reads TGTGCCAGCAGTGAGCAATCGGGCCTTCAGCCCCAGCATTTT. This translates into CASSEQSGLQPQHF. This rearrangement joins TRBV6-1 to TRBJ1-5; no firm D call. V lost 3 bases, J lost 6 bases, and 12 bases lay in between. The CDR3 has 14 residues. Germline V CDR1 and CDR2: MNHNS, SASEGT.